This TCR beta chain was retrieved from a study of neurological immune-mediated disorders (dated by TCRdb to between 2018 and 2020). For the wider study: The study compared peripheral blood TCR-beta repertoires of HTLV-I-associated myelopathy (HAM/TSP) patients, multiple sclerosis patients and healthy controls using UMI-based sequencing. Alongside PBMC samples, the set of around 99 TCR-beta libraries contained longitudinal samples, technical triplicates, and paired CD4+ and CD8+ T-cell subsets that had been sorted. Longitudinal HAM/TSP and healthy donors had 3 time-points each (roughly 3-45 month intervals). The cohort included approximately 70 subjects: about 14 with HAM/TSP, some 34 with multiple sclerosis, and roughly 20 healthy controls.

The time point label on this specimen signifies: longitudinal time-point 3. The healthy controls were volunteers from a blood bank in Maryland, USA. Libraries from unsorted PBMCs were made from 2 million PBMCs kept in RNAlater at -80 degrees C until RNA extraction. Peripheral blood was subjected to Ficoll-Hypaque density gradient centrifugation to isolate PBMCs, which were then cryopreserved in liquid nitrogen. The paper's findings and limits, for the study overall: Across subjects, expanded clones never shared an identical CDR3 amino acid sequence, which suggests that the TCR-beta repertoires in every group were private. TCR clonal expansion was highest in HAM/TSP patients and lowest in MS patients, with MS patients falling below even healthy controls.

CDR1 and CDR2 were assigned from the germline V gene (reference sequence) as MNHEY and SMNVEV. The germline V end is reduced by 5 bases and the J end by 7 bases; junction bases left unmatched: 13. The CDR3 runs 15 residues from the cysteine to the phenylalanine. Kept here is only the CDR3 DNA, which spans 45 bases and is read in frame from base 1. This clonotype was seen many times. Its antigen remains unidentified. Base qualities were left out, and no much larger clone turns up one base away. cDNA synthesis used template-switch 5'RACE with a primer carrying a 10-nucleotide random unique molecular identifier tagging each TCR transcript. Every sequencing run yielded over 180 million TCR-beta sequences covering 15-18 subjects. The RNeasy kit was used to extract total RNA. TCR-beta VDJ regions were amplified with primers for the TCR constant region and the 5'RACE anchor, using the KAPA Real-time Library Amplification kit. Sample indexes and Illumina adaptors were added in a first PCR, after which library yield was increased in a second PCR. After Ampure bead purification, the roughly 650 bp TCR product was size-selected on a 2% E-gel SizeSelection system. Library quality was checked on a Bioanalyzer, concentration was measured with Qubit, and libraries were quantified with the Kapa Library Quantification kit before pooling. Paired-end 2 x 150 bp sequencing of the libraries was performed on an Illumina HiSeq 2500. To increase sequence diversity, roughly 24-32% phiX was spiked into each library pool. Per the source publication's procedure: Quality-filtered reads were processed with the UMI-based MiGEC pipeline, and over 90% of raw TCR sequences were removed by the MiGEC pipeline during error correction. IMGT germline references were used for alignment of VDJ genes, and clonotypes were defined by a unique CDR3 amino acid sequence together with V-J genes. Clonal expansion, Shannon diversity and CDR3 relatedness (CalcPairwiseDistances, ClusterSamples) were evaluated with VDJtools, and phylogenetic trees were built with CLCbio workbench. A clone was classed as expanded if it had 8 or more unique UMIs, a cutoff based on coefficient-of-variation modelling across technical triplicates. TCRdb itself trimmed the public reads at Q25 with fastp, ran MiXCR and retained productive beta chains. Rows are unified per CDR3 protein, each entry keeping the most common DNA and genes. V and J calls and clone size were set by TCRdb, not the authors. The sample contains approximately 50,000 distinct CDR3 sequences, 7% to 10% of them found a single time. The ten largest clones represent 1.5% to 2% of the sample.

Sequencing was carried out using PBMCs. The rearranged chain carries TRBV27 and TRBJ1-2; 7 bases in between match TRBD1. This receptor was taken from a woman between 35 and 50 years old in good health. The CDR3 corresponds to CASSPSPTGRGGYTF. DNA sequence: TGTGCCAGCAGTCCCTCCCCGACAGGGAGGGGTGGCTACACCTTC.